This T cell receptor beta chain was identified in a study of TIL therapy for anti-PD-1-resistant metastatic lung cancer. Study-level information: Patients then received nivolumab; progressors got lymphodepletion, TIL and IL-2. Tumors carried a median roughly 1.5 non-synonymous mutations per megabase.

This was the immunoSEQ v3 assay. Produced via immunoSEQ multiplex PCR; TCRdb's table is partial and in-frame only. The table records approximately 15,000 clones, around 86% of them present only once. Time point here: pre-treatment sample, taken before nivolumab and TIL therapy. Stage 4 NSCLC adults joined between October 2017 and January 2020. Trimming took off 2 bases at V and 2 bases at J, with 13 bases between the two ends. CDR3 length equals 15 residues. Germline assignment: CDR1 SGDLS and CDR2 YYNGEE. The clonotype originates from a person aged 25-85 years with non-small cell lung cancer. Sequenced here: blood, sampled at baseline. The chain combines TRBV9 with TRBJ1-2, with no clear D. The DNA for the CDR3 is TGTGCCAGCAGCGTTTACAGTAAAAGCAACTATGGCTACACCTTC. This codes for CASSVYSKSNYGYTF.